The clone carrying this T cell receptor (beta chain) has at least ten counts. The antigen remains unidentified. The data were taken from a study of regulatory T cells in long-lasting Graves disease. Study-wide findings and caveats: Among persistent patients, a larger number of public clonotypes were shared (over 2,500) than among newly diagnosed patients (about 970).

Arm-PCR of CDR3 regions and iRepertoire HTBI primers were used to build TCR beta libraries. TCRdb recomputed calls from the multiplex PCR reads with MiXCR, one row per CDR3 protein. The sample includes around 460,000 distinct CDR3 sequences, under 25% of them seen just once. Germline V gives CDR1 MDHEN, CDR2 SYDVKM. The CDR3 has 16 amino acids. Trimming shortened V by 3 bases and J by 0 bases, and 12 bases separated the two germline ends. The time point was: persistent/refractory GD, antithyroid drugs over 5 years with positive TRAb. Generation of the TCR library employed RNA extracted from PBMCs. The sequence was collected from a female donor with Graves disease. The chain uses TRBV28 and TRBJ1-5, with D possibly being TRBD1 (6 bases). The starting material was peripheral blood mononuclear cells (PBMCs), obtained when the disease was refractory, from a patient treated with antithyroid drugs. The CDR3 is CASSFDRSYSNQPQHF. The CDR3 nucleotides read TGTGCCAGCAGTTTTGACAGGTCTTATAGCAATCAGCCCCAGCATTTT.